This T cell receptor (beta chain) originates from a study of technical replicates of blood from several donors. The protocol was immunoSEQ multiplex PCR, while the TCRdb copy is restricted to in-frame clones and leaves out a portion. This sample yields fewer than 95,000 clones, of which about 93% are seen a single time; less than 0.3% belongs to the top ten. This CDR3 has 14 amino acids. Germline V lookup: CDR1 SGHNT, CDR2 YYREEE (reference sequence). V gave up 4 bases and J gave up 2 bases; unmatched junction bases: 3. Sequencing input: T cells isolated from PBMCs. The V and J genes are TRBV5-4 and TRBJ1-5; 7 bases match TRBD1. The clonotype comes from a human donor in good health. This CDR3 reads CASSPGQGNQPQHF. DNA of the CDR3: TGTGCCAGCAGCCCCGGACAGGGCAATCAGCCCCAGCATTTT.